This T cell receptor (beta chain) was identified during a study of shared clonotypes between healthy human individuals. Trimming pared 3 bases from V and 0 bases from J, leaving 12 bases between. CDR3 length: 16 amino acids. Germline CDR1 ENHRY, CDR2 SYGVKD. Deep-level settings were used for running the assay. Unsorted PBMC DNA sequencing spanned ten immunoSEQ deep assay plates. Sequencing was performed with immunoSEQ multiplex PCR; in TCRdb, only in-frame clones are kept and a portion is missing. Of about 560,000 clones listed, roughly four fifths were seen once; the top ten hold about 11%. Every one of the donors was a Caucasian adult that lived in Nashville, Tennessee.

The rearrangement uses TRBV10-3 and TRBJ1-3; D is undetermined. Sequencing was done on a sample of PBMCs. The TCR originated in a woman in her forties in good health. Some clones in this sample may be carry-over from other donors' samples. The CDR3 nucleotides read TGTGCCATCAGTGACCCACCTTCGCCCTCTGGAAACACCATATATTTT. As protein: CAISDPPSPSGNTIYF.